The 8 T cell receptor beta chains reported below all come from one sample, sequenced in a study of T-cell memory formation after mild COVID-19. TCRdb passed the 5' RACE reads through MiXCR, listing each CDR3 protein once. Of roughly 300,000 distinct CDR3 sequences in the sample, 8% to 9% were seen once. The sample taken for sequencing was PBMCs or a T cell subset sorted from them (not recorded which). Every receptor here comes from a man younger than 35 who had mild COVID-19 (a few samples of this study predate the infection). Cell type and time point are not known.

The chain carries TRBV28 and TRBJ1-2; 11 bases match TRBD1. Unmatched junction bases numbered 8, after V lost 8 bases and J lost 6 bases. This CDR3 comprises 14 residues. CDR1 MDHEN and CDR2 SYDVKM come from the germline V gene. The CDR3 loop is CASSQDRGLNGYTF. As DNA, the CDR3 is TGTGCCAGCTCCCAGGACAGGGGGCTAAATGGCTACACCTTC.

The V call is TRBV20-1, the J call TRBJ2-1; 11 bases agree with TRBD2. J lost 1 base, V lost 6 bases, and 5 bases had no gene match. Looked up from germline, CDR1 is DFQATT and CDR2 is SNEGSKA (reference sequence). There are 15 residues in the CDR3. The CDR3 is CSAWRTSGSYNEQFF. DNA of the CDR3: TGCAGTGCCTGGAGGACTAGCGGGTCCTACAATGAGCAGTTCTTC.

This clonotype was detected a few times. In nucleotides, the CDR3 is TGTGCCAGCAGCCAAGCGGAAGGGGGGCCCTACAATGAGCAGTTCTTC. Translating gives CASSQAEGGPYNEQFF. The V gene is TRBV4-2, the J gene TRBJ2-1, with D perhaps assigned TRBD1 or TRBD2 (6 bases each). Germline CDR1 LGHNA, CDR2 YNFKEQ. Trimming took off 1 base at V and 2 bases at J, with 12 bases between the two ends. The CDR3 has 16 amino acids.

This clonotype was seen a few times. The rearrangement joins TRBV19 to TRBJ2-7, with 7 nucleotides matching TRBD1. This CDR3 comprises 14 residues. Per germline, CDR1 LNHDA and CDR2 SQIVND (reference sequence). V dropped 5 bases and J dropped 6; count of bases not matched to a gene: 10. The CDR3: CASSPNPTGAEQYV. As DNA, the CDR3 is TGTGCCAGTAGTCCTAATCCAACAGGGGCCGAGCAGTACGTC.

The chain joins TRBV5-6 to TRBJ2-7; 7 nucleotides align to TRBD1. The CDR3 sequence is 14 residues long. The V segment lost 4 bases and the J segment 3 bases; nucleotides outside the gene matches: 7. Germline V gene data show CDR1 as SGHDT and CDR2 as YYEEEE. Here the CDR3 DNA reads TGTGCCAGCAGCCCGGGACAGATTCTCTACGAGCAGTACTTC. This codes for CASSPGQILYEQYF.

This clonotype has more than one count but fewer than ten. The chain joins TRBV7-2 to TRBJ2-1; perhaps D is TRBD1 or TRBD2 (5 bases each). The CDR3 is 16 amino acids. V lost 5 bases and J lost 3, with 17 bases in between. Germline V lookup: CDR1 SGHTA, CDR2 FQGNSA. The CDR3 DNA follows: TGTGCCAGCAGCACTTACTCCGGGACGGTCTACAATGAGCAGTTCTTC. It specifies CASSTYSGTVYNEQFF. The variable domain in full, with the rest retrieved from reference TRBV7-2 and TRBJ2-1, is GAGVSQSPSNKVTEKGKDVELRCDPISGHTALYWYRQSLGQGLEFLIYFQGNSAPDKSGLPSDRFSAERTGGSVSTLTIQRTQQEDSAVYLCASSTYSGTVYNEQFFGPGTRLTVL.

This clonotype turned up a few times. CDR3 coding DNA: TGTGCCAGCTCATTTCGACCATCTAACTATGGCTACACCTTC. Residues: CASSFRPSNYGYTF. This chain uses TRBV18 with TRBJ1-2; D call uncertain. This CDR3 is 14 amino acids long. Trimming cost V 5 bases and J 0 bases, with 10 bases left between them. CDR1 is KGHSH and CDR2 is LQKENI in the germline V gene.

This sequence joins TRBV29-1 and TRBJ1-2; 7 bases fit TRBD1. The CDR3 loop spans 12 amino acids. Germline V lookup: CDR1 SQVTM, CDR2 ANQGSEA. V gave up 6 bases and J gave up 2 bases; unmatched junction bases: 3. The CDR3 DNA sequence: TGCAGCGTCGGGGGACAGAACTATGGCTACACCTTC. Its protein product is CSVGGQNYGYTF.